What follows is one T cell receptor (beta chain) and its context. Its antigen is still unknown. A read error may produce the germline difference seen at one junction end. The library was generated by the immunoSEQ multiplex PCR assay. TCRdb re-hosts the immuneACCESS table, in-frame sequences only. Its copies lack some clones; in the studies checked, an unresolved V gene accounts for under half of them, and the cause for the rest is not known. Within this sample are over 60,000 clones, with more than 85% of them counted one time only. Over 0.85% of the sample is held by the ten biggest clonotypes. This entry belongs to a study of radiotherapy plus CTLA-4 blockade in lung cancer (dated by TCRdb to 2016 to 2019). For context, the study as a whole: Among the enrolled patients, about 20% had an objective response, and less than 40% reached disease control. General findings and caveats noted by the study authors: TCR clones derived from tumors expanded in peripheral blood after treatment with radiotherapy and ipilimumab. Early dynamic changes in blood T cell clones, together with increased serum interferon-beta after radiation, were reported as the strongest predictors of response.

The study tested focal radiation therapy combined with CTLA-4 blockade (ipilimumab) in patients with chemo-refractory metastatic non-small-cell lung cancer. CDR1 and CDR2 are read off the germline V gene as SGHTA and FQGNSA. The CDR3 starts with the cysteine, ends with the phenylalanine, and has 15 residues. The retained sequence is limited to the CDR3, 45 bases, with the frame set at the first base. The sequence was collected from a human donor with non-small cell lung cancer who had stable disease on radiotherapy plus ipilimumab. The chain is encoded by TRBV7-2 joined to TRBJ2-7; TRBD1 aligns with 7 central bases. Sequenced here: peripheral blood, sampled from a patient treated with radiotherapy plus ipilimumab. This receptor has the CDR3 CASSLPDRVSDEQYF. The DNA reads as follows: TGTGCCAGCAGCTTACCCGACAGGGTCTCCGACGAGCAGTACTTC.